This TCR beta chain was observed in a study of cytomegalovirus exposure and HLA in healthy donors (dated by TCRdb to 2016 to 2017). The study in broad terms: According to an earlier analysis of 587 of the donors, some 180 million T cells yielded roughly 100 million unique TCR beta sequences and 276 Gb of sequence data. An early release that covered some 640 HLA-typed donors contained around 300 gigabases of sequencing data and tens of millions of unique TCR sequences. Among the roughly 400 genotyped donors, about 85% belonged to the genetic ancestry cluster associated with self-reported Caucasian donors. The study was designed to test whether signatures of past pathogen exposure could be identified by cataloging public T cell receptors. The study used immunosequencing to profile the T cell repertoires of around 600 subjects and linked those repertoires to cytomegalovirus serostatus. Besides the first cohort of under 700 subjects, a separate validation cohort made up of 90 to 150 different subjects was used. The study combined high-throughput TCR immunosequencing, statistical association of individual TCRs with disease status, and machine learning to predict cytomegalovirus infection status. A later analysis re-examined previously published TCR beta repertoires from 610 or so donors and added high-resolution HLA genotyping to investigate patterns of TCR occurrence. Rather than using new phenotypic data, the later analysis identified candidate immune exposures from TCR beta sequences and from how often those sequences occurred across donors. To decide whether each TCR beta V gene segment behaved as functional or pseudogenic, an earlier analysis of approximately 590 of the donors relied on high-throughput TCR beta sequencing. Donor age, sex, ethnicity and CMV serostatus were collected together with the repertoire data. A later genetic analysis used genome-wide SNP genotypes for about 60% of the 666 donors, treating that subset as a discovery cohort. Every repertoire in the discovery cohort had been generated on one and the same sequencing platform. Both class I and class II loci were covered by HLA typing, at four-digit resolution. The number of donors typed differed by locus, with roughly 629-640 for A, B, C, DRB1 and DQB1, 522 for DQA1, 600 to 610 for DPA1, and around 430 for DPB1. A few DR-DQ haplotypes were handled as single units for association and clustering because linkage in the cohort was strong. Among about 370 genotyped donors of the cohort, an average of about 240,000 unique TCR beta nucleotide sequences was sequenced per donor, of which about 19% were non-productive.

In total, approximately 690 healthy bone marrow donors made up the cohort. Cohort members were all nominally healthy when sampled, although unrecorded immune exposures were likely present. The donor tested CMV seropositive and was one of the 289 seropositive cohort members. Every donor gave a peripheral blood sample, and the peripheral blood mononuclear cells from that sample were used for TCR beta sequencing. Genomic DNA was extracted from the blood cell samples with the Qiagen DNeasy Blood Extraction Kit. Beyond this particular receptor, the publication reports: The earlier analysis of some 540 of the donors excluded some 15 rarely observed V segments, including chromosome 9 orphons, because counts were too low. A later genetic analysis associated a missense DCLRE1C variant with V-gene and J-gene trimming of TCR beta chains, and an independent cohort replicated the association. In the study, approximately 160 TCR beta chains were listed as associated with cytomegalovirus. HLA typing was unavailable for some donors at each locus, so association tests used only the typed subset. A further reported finding was that TCR beta sequences accurately predicted the HLA-A and HLA-B alleles for most subjects in the first cohort. A cluster of highly shared sequence variants was judged likely to be a technical artifact of the sequencing pipeline. A later analysis associated about 18,000 TCR beta sequences with specific HLA alleles at a false discovery rate of 0.05. In vitro tests confirmed that a few of the cytomegalovirus-associated TCR beta chains recognize cytomegalovirus antigens. In an earlier analysis of 587 of the donors, most TCR beta V segments were observed in productive rearrangements about 87% or about 30% of the time, broadly matching IMGT annotations. The cohort was sequenced for TCR beta chains only, and without alpha or paired-chain data the features that could be detected were limited. In a later analysis, most CMV-associated TCR beta chains were found to appear HLA-restricted, with HLA associations seemingly driven largely by CMV exposure. According to a later analysis, TCR association rates differed among HLA loci, with DRB1 alleles showing the most associated TCRs and HLA-C alleles showing the fewest. Correlated functional status among segregating V segments might reflect linkage disequilibrium, but an unknown experimental factor could not be ruled out. It was suggested by the authors that the approach could potentially be generalized to other disease states and immunological phenotypes. A later analysis reported that several top co-occurrence clusters appeared linked to parvovirus B19, influenza, CMV and Epstein-Barr virus. Some IMGT-functional V segments, including TRBV6-2 and TRBV6-3, could not be told apart with the 87-base-pair reads, so those segments were excluded. In a later analysis, HLA-associated TCR beta chains were found to be more clonally expanded and to have lower generation probabilities than equally common non-associated chains. In a later genetic analysis, fewer N-insertions in productive TCRs were reported among donors in an Asian-associated ancestry cluster than the roughly 700-donor mean. Sequencing depth was assumed to be roughly uniform across donors in the presence/absence analyses, though that assumption may not hold. When HLA alleles, especially DR and DQ, strongly co-occurred, attributing TCR associations to individual alleles was difficult. Most TCR sequences were seen in very few donors, while some public TCRs were found in many individuals. CMV serostatus was the only immune exposure information available for the cohort. The classifier was reported to diagnose cytomegalovirus status with high specificity and sensitivity in both the original cohort and the validation cohort.

Receptor amplification or capture employed the immunoSEQ multiplex PCR assay. The multiplex PCR relied on a mix of 60 forward primers for TCR Vbeta segments and 13 reverse primers for TCR Jbeta segments. The CDR3 region of rearranged TCR beta genes was amplified from genomic DNA with a multiplex PCR assay. The amplified TCR beta libraries were sequenced on the Illumina HiSeq System as 87-base-pair reads. The published analysis was carried out like this. A later analysis tallied 80 million to 95 million unique TCR beta chains across the 666 repertoires, and about 10 million of those chains were shared by two or more donors. Raw reads were error-corrected and collapsed into unique sequences with a nearest-neighbor algorithm that merged closely related sequences to remove PCR and sequencing errors. To assign V, D and J gene segments, CDR3 sequences were aligned to IMGT reference sequences. For a sequence to be retained, a match of at least six nucleotides was required to both a V gene segment and a J gene segment. A rearrangement was called productive if the CDR3 had no stop codons and remained in frame with V and J, and every other rearrangement was called non-productive. Following IMGT convention, CDR3 was defined as the stretch from the second conserved V-encoded cysteine to the conserved J-encoded phenylalanine. The earlier analysis of a few hundred of the donors excluded any sequence lacking an unambiguous match to a single V gene segment. An earlier analysis of some 610 of the donors called V segments functional above 56.7% productive rearrangements and segregating when the between-donor standard deviation exceeded 5%. A statistical classification framework was built for diagnosing cytomegalovirus status from the catalog of TCR beta chain sequences. A later analysis assigned V and J genes by comparing TCR nucleotide sequences with IMGT/GENE-DB human TR gene sequences. The TCRdist pipeline was used in a later analysis to assign CDR3 sequences and most-parsimonious VDJ recombination scenarios. In a later analysis, each TCR beta chain was defined by its CDR3 amino acid sequence together with its V-gene family, and reads lacking a unique V-gene family were excluded. As a way to deal with suspected cross-contamination and a sequencing artifact, a later analysis dropped hundreds of nucleotide sequences that were highly shared and had low generation probability. In a later analysis, a clonal expansion index for each public chain was calculated from normalized within-repertoire ranks of inferred template counts. A later analysis computed generation probabilities with a VDJ recombination model fitted to out-of-frame rearrangements, and checked the results against IGoR. Hypergeometric tests were used in a later analysis to score TCR-TCR, TCR-HLA and TCR-CMV co-occurrence, with a repertoire-size bias correction applied to the TCR pairs. False discovery rates were estimated in a later analysis by permuting HLA or CMV assignments 20 times. In a later analysis, co-occurring TCRs were grouped using DBSCAN, with TCRdist sequence similarity added in when clustering inside HLA-allele-positive subsets. Co-occurrence clustering excluded repertoires with fewer than 30,000 or more than 120,000 public chains, plus five with anomalous nucleotide sharing. In TCRdb, the immuneACCESS table is reduced to in-frame sequences with V and J assigned. These tables do not hold every clone; where another copy was compared, an unresolved V gene accounts for under half, and the others remain unexplained. The V and J calls and the clone size are those of that table, but D and trimming were determined from the DNA. The sample table lists some 170,000 clones, roughly 85% of them with a count of one. The top ten constitute under 8% of the sample.

V is pruned by 5 bases and J by 0 bases, leaving 3 bases of the junction without a gene match. The CDR3 spans 15 residues, from the cysteine through the phenylalanine. Left in the record is the CDR3 DNA by itself, 45 bases read in frame from the first base. CDR1 and CDR2 were assigned from the germline V gene as SGHAT and FQNNGV. A word on this clone: Its antigen specificity is not known. Nothing much larger sits one base from this clone, and base qualities are not available.

The receptor's source is a man between 40 and 49 years old in good health and CMV-seropositive. This sequence uses TRBV11-2 and TRBJ1-3, with 8 bases aligning to TRBD1. Sequenced: PBMCs. The nucleotide sequence reads TGTGCCAGCAGCGGACAGGGCGTCTCTGGAAACACCATATATTTT. Its protein reads: CASSGQGVSGNTIYF.